This T cell receptor beta chain was captured in a study of blood T cell repertoires in COVID-19. Study overall: Acute and convalescent COVID-19 specimens originated in the United States, Italy and Spain. In each case, the material was cDNA or gDNA derived from T cells, B-cell-depleted T cells, or PBMCs.

Authors' data handling: Using reference gene primer amplification, nucleated cell counts were estimated. Clones were read by immunoSEQ multiplex PCR, and TCRdb kept only the in-frame ones, dropping some. V, J and clone size derive from that table, while D and trimming were established from the DNA sequence. Among approximately 170,000 clones listed, just over 85% were seen once. The TCR sequence derives from a man aged 45 to 65 with active or convalescent COVID-19. The sequenced sample was peripheral blood.

The CDR3 sequence: CASRYRQTYNSPLHF. CDR3 sequence (DNA): TGTGCCAGCAGGTACCGACAAACCTATAATTCACCCCTCCACTTT. This rearrangement joins TRBV28 to TRBJ1-6; D is ambiguous. The V gene's germline CDR1 is MDHEN and CDR2 SYDVKM. V lost 6 bases and J 2 bases, leaving 11 bases between the germline ends. The CDR3 loop spans 15 amino acids.